These T cell receptor beta chains were read from a single sample in a study of T cell responses to AZD1222 COVID-19 vaccine. Clones were read by immunoSEQ multiplex PCR, and TCRdb kept only the in-frame ones, dropping some. The sample has about 120,000 clones, over 75% seen once; the top ten hold approximately 3.1%. The starting material was peripheral blood, obtained on day 0 of AZD1222 vaccination. The receptor set was obtained from an adult in good health. The CDR3 runs from the conserved cysteine through the conserved F or W. Fields, in order: D gene, J gene, V gene, clone size, CDR3 DNA, CDR3 protein. The D gene is left open where the match is weak. For some rows the clone size is stated as once, few or many, or as a class when expanded; others skip it.

. TRBJ2-7 TRBV11-2 . TGTGCCAGCAGCCCCGGGGACTTCGGAGAGCAGTACTTC CASSPGDFGEQYF
. TRBJ1-1 TRBV10-3 . TGTGCCATCAGTGCGACGGAGGACACTGAAGCTTTCTTT CAISATEDTEAFF
. TRBJ1-1 TRBV28 . TGTGCCAGCAGGGGGAAGCCTGAAGCTTTCTTT CASRGKPEAFF
. TRBJ1-2 TRBV7-9 once TGTGCCAGCAGCTTAGGTCCTGGCGGGGGGTCCTATGGCTACACCTTC CASSLGPGGGSYGYTF
. TRBJ1-3 TRBV19 few TGTGCCAGTAGTATCAACCCTGGAAACACCATATATTTT CASSINPGNTIYF
. TRBJ1-2 TRBV12-3/TRBV12-4 . TGTGCCAGCGCAAGGTCGGATAACTATGGCTACACCTTC CASARSDNYGYTF
TRBD1 TRBJ2-7 TRBV5-1 . TGCGCCAGCAGCCCATTGGGGGGACAGGGTGAATCCGTGATCGAGCAGTACTTC CASSPLGGQGESVIEQYF
. TRBJ2-7 TRBV27 . TGTGCCAGCAGTTCCCCGTCCGGGGGATCGACCTACGAGCAGTACTTC CASSSPSGGSTYEQYF
. TRBJ2-7 TRBV7-6 . TGTGCCAGCAGCTTAGCGCAGGGTATCTACGAGCAGTACTTC CASSLAQGIYEQYF
. TRBJ1-1 TRBV7-2 . TGTGCCAGCAGCTTAGGGTTGGGCACTGAAGCTTTCTTT CASSLGLGTEAFF
. TRBJ1-1 TRBV7-9 . TGTGCCAGCTCCAGGGAAGCTTTCTTT CASSREAFF
. TRBJ2-2 TRBV19 . TGTGCCAGTACGCCAGGAAGGGCCGGGGAGCTGTTTTTT CASTPGRAGELFF
. TRBJ2-7 TRBV6-1 . TGTGCCAGCAGTGAACAGGGTTCAGAGCAGTACTTC CASSEQGSEQYF
. TRBJ1-3 TRBV7-5 . TGTGTCAGAAGCTTATTCGGTACAGGGGTGGGAAACACCATATATTTT CVRSLFGTGVGNTIYF
. TRBJ1-1 TRBV27 . TGTGCCAGCAGGCCAGTAGAGGAGGTCAGCACTGAAGCTTTCTTT CASRPVEEVSTEAFF
. TRBJ1-2 TRBV9 . TGTGCCAGCAGCGTTCCCCGGGACGGAGCCTATGGCTACACCTTC CASSVPRDGAYGYTF
. TRBJ2-1 TRBV6-6 few TGTGCCGCCTCACGACCCTACAATGAGCAGTTCTTC CAASRPYNEQFF
TRBD1 TRBJ1-5 TRBV19 once TGTGCCAGTGAGGCGGGACAGGGTCGTCAGCCCCAGCATTTT CASEAGQGRQPQHF
. TRBJ2-7 TRBV7-8 . TGTGCCAGCAGGAAGGGTGGCAGGGGGGCCTACGAGCAGTACTTC CASRKGGRGAYEQYF
TRBD2 TRBJ2-3 TRBV14 once TGTGCCAGCAGCCCCGGACTAGCGGTTATCACAGATACGCAGTATTTT CASSPGLAVITDTQYF
TRBD1 TRBJ1-3 TRBV5-1 . TGCGCCAGCAGCTTGGAGGGACAGGGAACTGGAAACACCATATATTTT CASSLEGQGTGNTIYF
. TRBJ1-4 TRBV5-8 . TGTGCCAGCAGCGGCCGGCCACCTAATGAAAAACTGTTTTTT CASSGRPPNEKLFF
. TRBJ2-2 TRBV15 once TGTGCCACCAGCCACGACAGGCCCGGGGAGCTGTTTTTT CATSHDRPGELFF
. TRBJ1-5 TRBV28 . TGTGCCAGCAGTTTCTCAGGTCAGCCCCAGCATTTT CASSFSGQPQHF
TRBD1 TRBJ1-5 TRBV19 . TGTGCCAGTAGTATAGCGACCACAGGGGGCCGGCAGCCCCAGCATTTT CASSIATTGGRQPQHF
. TRBJ1-3 TRBV28 . TGTGCCAGCAGTCCACTAGGGTCCGGAAACACCATATATTTT CASSPLGSGNTIYF
TRBD2 TRBJ2-7 TRBV27 . TGTGCCAGCAGCTCCAATCCGGGACTAGCGGGCGAGTACTTC CASSSNPGLAGEYF
. TRBJ2-5 TRBV7-3 once TGTGCCAGCAGCTTACGAGGTGCGGAGACCCAGTACTTC CASSLRGAETQYF
. TRBJ2-7 TRBV25-1 . TGTGCCAGCAGTGAATCCTCTAGGGGACAGCGGGACGAGCAGTACTTC CASSESSRGQRDEQYF
. TRBJ1-1 TRBV10-3 . TGTGCCATCAGTGAGAGGGGGGGCTCGAGCACTGAAGCTTTCTTT CAISERGGSSTEAFF
. TRBJ2-7 TRBV4-3 . TGCGCCAGCAGCCAAGCAGCGGGTGTCTCCTACGAGCAGTACTTC CASSQAAGVSYEQYF
TRBD1 TRBJ2-5 TRBV29-1 . TGCAGCGTTGATGTGACAGGGGAGGAGACCCAGTACTTC CSVDVTGEETQYF
. TRBJ1-4 TRBV7-2 . TGTGCCAGCAGCTTAGGGGCCCGTAATGAAAAACTGTTTTTT CASSLGARNEKLFF
. TRBJ2-7 TRBV29-1 many TGCAGCGTTGTCCCGAGGGGACGTTACGAGCAGTACTTC CSVVPRGRYEQYF
. TRBJ2-2 TRBV9 few TGTGCCAGCAGCGTAGTTTCCGGGAGAGGGGAGCTGTTTTTT CASSVVSGRGELFF
. TRBJ2-7 TRBV4-3 once TGCGCCAGCAGCCAAGATTTGGGGGGATCCTACGAGCAGTACTTC CASSQDLGGSYEQYF
. TRBJ1-4 TRBV6-5 . TGTGCCAGCAGACTCCTGGCCTTTGAAAAACTGTTTTTT CASRLLAFEKLFF
TRBD2 TRBJ2-1 TRBV9 . TGTGCCAGCAGCGGAACAGGACTAGCGGCCTACAATGAGCAGTTCTTC CASSGTGLAAYNEQFF
. TRBJ2-2 TRBV7-9 . TGTGCCAGCAGCTGGGGTAGCGGACGAACCGGGGAGCTGTTTTTT CASSWGSGRTGELFF
. TRBJ2-7 TRBV27 . TGTGCCAGCCGGCGGGCCGGGGACTACGAGCAGTACTTC CASRRAGDYEQYF
TRBD1 TRBJ2-1 TRBV2 few TGTGCCAGCAGCAAGCTAGTGGACAGGGGGTACAATGAGCAGTTCTTC CASSKLVDRGYNEQFF
. TRBJ1-6 TRBV6-4 . TGTGCCAGCAGGGGAGATATTAAAGGCCTTTCACCCCTCCACTTT CASRGDIKGLSPLHF
. TRBJ2-1 TRBV27 . TGTGCCAGCAGTTTAGGGGCAGGGGACAATGAGCAGTTCTTC CASSLGAGDNEQFF
TRBD2 TRBJ2-3 TRBV18 . TGTGCCAGCTCACCAGTGTCTAGCGGAGGTCGCACAGATACGCAGTATTTT CASSPVSSGGRTDTQYF
. TRBJ2-7 TRBV5-1 . TGCGCCAGCTCGGGACGTCCTGACGAGCAGTACTTC CASSGRPDEQYF
TRBD1 TRBJ2-7 TRBV6-5 . TGTGCCAGCAGAGCGACAGGGGGGAGGAAGTACTTC CASRATGGRKYF
. TRBJ1-3 TRBV7-2 . TGTGCCAGCAGCTTAGGGGCAGGGCCTGGAAACACCATATATTTT CASSLGAGPGNTIYF
. TRBJ1-1 TRBV27 . TGTGCCAGCAGTCTCCGGGAGAACACTGAAGCTTTCTTT CASSLRENTEAFF